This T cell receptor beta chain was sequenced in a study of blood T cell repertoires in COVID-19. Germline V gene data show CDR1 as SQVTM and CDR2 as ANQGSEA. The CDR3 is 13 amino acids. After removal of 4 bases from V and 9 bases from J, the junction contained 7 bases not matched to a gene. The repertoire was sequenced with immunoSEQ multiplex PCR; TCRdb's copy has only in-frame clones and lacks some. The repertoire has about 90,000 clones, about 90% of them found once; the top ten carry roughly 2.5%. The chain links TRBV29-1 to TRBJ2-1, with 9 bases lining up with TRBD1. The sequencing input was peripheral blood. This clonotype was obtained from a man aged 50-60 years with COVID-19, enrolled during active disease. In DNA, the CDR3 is TGCAGCGTTGTAGGACAGGGGTTTTTTGAGCAGTTCTTC. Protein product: CSVVGQGFFEQFF.